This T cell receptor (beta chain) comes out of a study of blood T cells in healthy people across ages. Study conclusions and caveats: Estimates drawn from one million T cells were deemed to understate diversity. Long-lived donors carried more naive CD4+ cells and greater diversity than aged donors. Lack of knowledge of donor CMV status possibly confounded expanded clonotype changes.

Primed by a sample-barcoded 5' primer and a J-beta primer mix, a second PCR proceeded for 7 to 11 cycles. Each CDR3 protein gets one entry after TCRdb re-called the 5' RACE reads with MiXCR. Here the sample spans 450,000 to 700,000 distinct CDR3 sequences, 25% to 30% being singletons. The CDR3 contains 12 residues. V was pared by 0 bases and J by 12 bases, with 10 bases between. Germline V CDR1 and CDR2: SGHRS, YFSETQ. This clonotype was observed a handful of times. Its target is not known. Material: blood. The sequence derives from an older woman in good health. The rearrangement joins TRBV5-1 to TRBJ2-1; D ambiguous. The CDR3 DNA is TGCGCCAGCAGCTTGGAACTTGGTGTGCAGTTCTTC. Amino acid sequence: CASSLELGVQFF.